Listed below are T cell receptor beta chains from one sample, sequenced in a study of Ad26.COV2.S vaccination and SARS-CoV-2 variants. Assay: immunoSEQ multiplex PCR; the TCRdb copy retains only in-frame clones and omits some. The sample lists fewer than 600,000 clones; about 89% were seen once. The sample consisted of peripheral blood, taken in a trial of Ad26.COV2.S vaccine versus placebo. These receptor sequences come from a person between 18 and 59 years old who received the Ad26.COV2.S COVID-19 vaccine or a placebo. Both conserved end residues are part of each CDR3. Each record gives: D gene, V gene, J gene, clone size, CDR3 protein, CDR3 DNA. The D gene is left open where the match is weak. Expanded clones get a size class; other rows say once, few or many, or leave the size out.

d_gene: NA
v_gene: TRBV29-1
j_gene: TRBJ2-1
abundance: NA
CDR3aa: CSVLLSGYEQFF
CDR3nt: TGCAGCGTCCTCCTCAGTGGATATGAGCAGTTCTTC

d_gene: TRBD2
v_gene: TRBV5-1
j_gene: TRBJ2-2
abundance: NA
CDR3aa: CASSPRTSGGTTGELFF
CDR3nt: TGCGCCAGCAGCCCAAGAACTAGCGGGGGTACCACCGGGGAGCTGTTTTTT

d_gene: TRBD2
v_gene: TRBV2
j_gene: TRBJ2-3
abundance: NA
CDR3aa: CASGGLAGDVDTQYF
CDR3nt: TGTGCCAGCGGAGGACTAGCGGGGGACGTAGATACGCAGTATTTT

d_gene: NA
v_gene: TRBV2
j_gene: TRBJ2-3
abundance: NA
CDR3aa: CASSESYRADTQYF
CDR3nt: TGTGCCAGCAGTGAAAGCTACAGGGCGGATACGCAGTATTTT

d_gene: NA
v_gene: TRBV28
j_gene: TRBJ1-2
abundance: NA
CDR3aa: CASSYEVGNGYTF
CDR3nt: TGTGCCAGCAGTTATGAGGTCGGGAATGGCTACACCTTC

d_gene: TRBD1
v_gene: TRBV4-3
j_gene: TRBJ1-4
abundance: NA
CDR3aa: CASSQEYRGEKLFF
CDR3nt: TGCGCCAGCAGCCAAGAATACAGGGGCGAAAAACTGTTTTTT

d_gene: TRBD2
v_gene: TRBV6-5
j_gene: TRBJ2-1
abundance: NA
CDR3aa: CASSYWGLAVNEQFF
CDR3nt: TGTGCCAGCAGTTACTGGGGACTAGCGGTCAATGAGCAGTTCTTC

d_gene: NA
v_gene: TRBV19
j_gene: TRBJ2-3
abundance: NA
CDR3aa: CASSPPWGGIGGIDTQYF
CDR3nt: TGTGCCAGTAGTCCTCCCTGGGGGGGGATAGGGGGAATAGATACGCAGTATTTT

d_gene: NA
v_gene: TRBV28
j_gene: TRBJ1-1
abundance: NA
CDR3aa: CASRLRTPPEAFF
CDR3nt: TGTGCCAGCAGATTACGGACGCCGCCTGAAGCTTTCTTT

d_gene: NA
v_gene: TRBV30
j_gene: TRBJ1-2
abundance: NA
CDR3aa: CAWSRPPGGYGYTF
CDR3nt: TGTGCCTGGAGTAGACCCCCGGGGGGCTATGGCTACACCTTC

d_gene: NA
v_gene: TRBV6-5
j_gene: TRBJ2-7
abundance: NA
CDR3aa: CASSLRTVPPEQYF
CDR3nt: TGTGCCAGCAGTCTCCGGACAGTACCTCCCGAGCAGTACTTC

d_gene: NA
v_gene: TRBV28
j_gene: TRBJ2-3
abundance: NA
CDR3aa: CASSSTWLDTQYF
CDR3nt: TGTGCCAGCAGTTCAACTTGGTTGGATACGCAGTATTTT

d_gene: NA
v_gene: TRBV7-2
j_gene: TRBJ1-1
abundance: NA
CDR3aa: CASSLHALNTEAFF
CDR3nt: TGTGCCAGCAGCTTGCACGCGTTGAACACTGAAGCTTTCTTT

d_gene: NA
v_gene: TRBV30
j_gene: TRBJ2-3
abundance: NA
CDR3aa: CAWSVGVPTDTQYF
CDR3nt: TGTGCCTGGAGTGTAGGTGTTCCCACAGATACGCAGTATTTT

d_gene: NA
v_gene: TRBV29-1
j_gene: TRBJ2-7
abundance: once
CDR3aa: CSVDSNYEQYF
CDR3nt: TGCAGCGTTGATTCCAACTACGAGCAGTACTTC

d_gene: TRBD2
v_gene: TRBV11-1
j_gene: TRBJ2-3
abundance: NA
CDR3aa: CASSLVGGGTDTQYF
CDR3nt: TGTGCCAGCAGCTTAGTCGGGGGGGGCACAGATACGCAGTATTTT

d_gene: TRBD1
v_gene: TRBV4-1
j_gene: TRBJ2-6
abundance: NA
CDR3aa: CASSLRTGTLSGANVLTF
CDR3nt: TGCGCCAGCAGCCTCAGGACAGGGACTCTCTCTGGGGCCAACGTCCTGACTTTC